The rows below give T cell receptor beta chains drawn from one sample of a study of T-cell reconstitution after alpha-beta-depleted transplantation in children. MiXCR was run by TCRdb on the PCR reads, yielding one entry per CDR3 protein. Found here are fewer than 700,000 distinct CDR3 sequences, 23% of them singletons; the top ten hold 11% to 15%. Sequences were derived from PBMCs, mostly from graft donor cells, sampled 360 days after TCRalphabeta/CD19-depleted stem cell transplant. The receptor set was obtained from a boy under two years old who had a stem cell transplant for acute myeloid leukemia, so the T cells may come from the graft donor. CDR3s include the opening cysteine and the closing phenylalanine or tryptophan. The D gene is left open where the match is weak. Rows may omit the clone size; those that give it use once, few, many or a size class.

clone_size j_call v_call cdr3_length d_call cdr3_nt cdr3_aa
few TRBJ2-2 TRBV15 14 NA TGTGCCACCGCCGTCGGGCGACCCACCGGGGAGCTGTTTTTT CATAVGRPTGELFF
once TRBJ2-1 TRBV28 16 NA TGTGCCAGCAGTTTATCTGGCCCCCCCTGGGGCGATGAGCAGTTCTTC CASSLSGPPWGDEQFF
many TRBJ2-6 TRBV11-2 19 NA TGTGCCAGCAGCCCTAAGTTAACTTCAAGGACGTCTGGGGCCAACGTCCTGACTTTC CASSPKLTSRTSGANVLTF
NA TRBJ2-1 TRBV4-3 17 TRBD2 TGCGCCAGCAGCCGAACTAGCGGGGGGGCAAATTACAATGAGCAGTTCTTC CASSRTSGGANYNEQFF
many TRBJ2-2 TRBV24-1 15 TRBD2 TGTGCCACCAGTGATTTGCGGGGGGTGACCGGGGAGCTGTTTTTT CATSDLRGVTGELFF
many TRBJ1-2 TRBV12-3/TRBV12-4 13 NA TGTGCCAGCTCACCAACAGGGAACTATGGCTACACCTTC CASSPTGNYGYTF
NA TRBJ1-1 TRBV9 14 TRBD1 TGTGCCAGCAGACCCCCCGGGACAGGGACTGAAGCTTTCTTT CASRPPGTGTEAFF
many TRBJ2-5 TRBV20-1 12 NA TGCAGTGCCGGCGGGACACAAGAGACCCAGTACTTC CSAGGTQETQYF
many TRBJ2-1 TRBV5-1 13 NA TGCGCCAGCAGCTTGGAGGGTTGGGTGGAGCAGTTCTTC CASSLEGWVEQFF
NA TRBJ2-3 TRBV20-1 12 NA TGCAGTGCCAGTCTTGAATCAGATACGCAGTATTTT CSASLESDTQYF
NA TRBJ2-7 TRBV7-9 15 TRBD1 TGTGCCAGCAGCCTGCACACAGGGGCAGGATACGAGCAGTACTTC CASSLHTGAGYEQYF
NA TRBJ2-2 TRBV15 16 NA TGTGCCACCAGCAGAGATAGGGGGGTGTTGACCGGGGAGCTGTTTTTT CATSRDRGVLTGELFF
many TRBJ1-2 TRBV7-2 16 NA TGTGCCAGCAGCCCCCAACCCCAGGGATCTAACTATGGCTACACCTTC CASSPQPQGSNYGYTF
many TRBJ2-7 TRBV5-4 15 TRBD1 TGTGCCAGCAGCTCCCCTGACAGGGGCCTCTACGAGCAGTACTTC CASSSPDRGLYEQYF
few TRBJ1-1 TRBV6-5 15 TRBD1 TGTGCCAGCAGTTCACCGGGACAGACGAACACTGAAGCTTTCTTT CASSSPGQTNTEAFF
few TRBJ2-6 TRBV12-3/TRBV12-4 16 NA TGTGCCAGCAGTTCCACCAGGATCTCTGGGGCCAACGTCCTGACTTTC CASSSTRISGANVLTF
many TRBJ2-1 TRBV12-3/TRBV12-4 16 TRBD2 TGTGCCAGCAGTTTGGGGAGGGGACTGAAGCGGGATGAGCAGTTCTTC CASSLGRGLKRDEQFF
many TRBJ2-7 TRBV6-2/TRBV6-3 16 TRBD2 TGTGCCAGCAGGCAGCGACTCGGGACTATGCCCTACGAGCAGTACTTC CASRQRLGTMPYEQYF
NA TRBJ1-2 TRBV18 15 TRBD1 TGTGCCAGCTCACCGACCGGGACAGGGGGCTTTGGCTACACCTTC CASSPTGTGGFGYTF
few TRBJ1-4 TRBV29-1 12 NA TGCAGCGCCTGGGGATTTAATGAAAAACTGTTTTTT CSAWGFNEKLFF
few TRBJ1-1 TRBV6-1 14 NA TGTGCCAGCAGCACCGCCAGGGGTTTCACTGAAGCTTTCTTT CASSTARGFTEAFF
NA TRBJ2-7 TRBV3-1 13 NA TGTGCCAGCAGCCTCGCAGACCAGGCCGGGCAGTACTTC CASSLADQAGQYF
NA TRBJ1-5 TRBV20-1 13 NA TGCAGTGCCCAGAGGGAGGGGAATCAGCCCCAGCATTTT CSAQREGNQPQHF
many TRBJ1-5 TRBV12-3/TRBV12-4 13 TRBD1 TGTGCCAGCACCCTGACAGGGAATCAGCCCCAGCATTTT CASTLTGNQPQHF
many TRBJ2-2 TRBV29-1 13 NA TGCAGCGTTGATCCTCAGAACACCGGGGAGCTGTTTTTT CSVDPQNTGELFF
many TRBJ2-2 TRBV12-3/TRBV12-4 15 NA TGTGCCAGCAGTTTCGGGACACTGAACACCGGGGAGCTGTTTTTT CASSFGTLNTGELFF
many TRBJ2-5 TRBV29-1 11 NA TGCAGCGTTGATTCAGAGCAGACCCAGTACTTC CSVDSEQTQYF
many TRBJ1-5 TRBV7-6 14 NA TGTGCCAGCAGCTTAGGGCCTAGCAATCAGCCCCAGCATTTT CASSLGPSNQPQHF
many TRBJ2-1 TRBV19 14 NA TGTGCCAGTCGCCCCAGGGGCCAGGGTAATGAGCAGTTCTTC CASRPRGQGNEQFF
many TRBJ2-1 TRBV7-8 12 NA TGTGCCAGCAGCTTAGTCATGGCTGAGCAGTTCTTC CASSLVMAEQFF
NA TRBJ2-5 TRBV5-5 13 NA TGTGCCAGCAGCTTCACCCCGAAGCAGACCCAGTACTTC CASSFTPKQTQYF
few TRBJ2-5 TRBV20-1 15 NA TGCAGTGCCACCTCATATTCGGGGCCCCGGGAGACCCAGTACTTC CSATSYSGPRETQYF
few TRBJ1-2 TRBV20-1 11 NA TGCAGTGCTAGTTGGGGGGGAGGCTACACCTTC CSASWGGGYTF
few TRBJ2-7 TRBV20-1 12 NA TGCAGTGCTAGGCACGAGGACTACGAGCAGTACTTC CSARHEDYEQYF
NA TRBJ2-1 TRBV12-3/TRBV12-4 13 NA TGTGCCATCATCTTTTCGGGGTACAATGAGCAGTTCTTC CAIIFSGYNEQFF
many TRBJ2-3 TRBV27 15 NA TGTGCCAGCAGTTCTCCGAGCTCCTACACAGATACGCAGTATTTT CASSSPSSYTDTQYF
NA TRBJ2-3 TRBV20-1 13 TRBD1 TGCAGTGCTAGACCGGGACAGGTTGATACGCAGTATTTT CSARPGQVDTQYF
NA TRBJ1-2 TRBV29-1 12 NA TGCAGCGTTGTGGGGGATGGGTTTGGCTACACCTTC CSVVGDGFGYTF
NA TRBJ2-1 TRBV4-3 15 TRBD2 TGCGCCAGCAGCCAAGCAGGACTAGCGGGGTCTGAGCAGTTCTTC CASSQAGLAGSEQFF
many TRBJ2-5 TRBV20-1 12 NA TGCAGTGCTAGTTCAGGCCAAGAGACCCAGTACTTC CSASSGQETQYF
many TRBJ2-7 TRBV12-3/TRBV12-4 13 NA TGTGCCAGCAGTTTAGGGGACCTCTACGAGCAGTACTTC CASSLGDLYEQYF
few TRBJ1-2 TRBV7-2 15 NA TGTGCCAGCAGCTTAGGGGGCGGAATTGGCTATGGCTACACCTTC CASSLGGGIGYGYTF
few TRBJ2-2 TRBV27 15 NA TGTGCCAGCAGTTATGGCTATCCACCGACCGGGGAGCTGTTTTTT CASSYGYPPTGELFF
few TRBJ2-7 TRBV21-1 15 NA TGTGCCAGCAGCAAAGAATCGGCTAGATGGGGCGAGCAGTACTTC CASSKESARWGEQYF
NA TRBJ2-7 TRBV20-1 17 NA TGCAGTGCCATCGTGCCGGCCGACAGGACCCTAAGGTACGAGCAGTACTTC CSAIVPADRTLRYEQYF
many TRBJ1-6 TRBV29-1 13 NA TGCAGCGTCAGAAGGACGGACAATTCACCCCTCCACTTT CSVRRTDNSPLHF
few TRBJ1-1 TRBV19 15 NA TGTGCCAGTAGTATAGTCGGGGGACTGAACACTGAAGCTTTCTTT CASSIVGGLNTEAFF
NA TRBJ2-5 TRBV12-3/TRBV12-4 14 TRBD1 TGTGCCAGCAGGACTGGACAGGACCAAGAGACCCAGTACTTC CASRTGQDQETQYF
NA TRBJ1-4 TRBV11-1 18 TRBD1 TGTGCCAGCAGCTTAGGAAGGACAGGGGAGAGGACTAATGAAAAACTGTTTTTT CASSLGRTGERTNEKLFF
NA TRBJ2-7 TRBV7-3 17 TRBD1 TGTGCCAGCAGCTCCACCCCCCCAGGGACAGGGATCCACGAGCAGTACTTC CASSSTPPGTGIHEQYF
few TRBJ2-2 TRBV5-6 16 NA TGTGCCAGCAGCTACCCGACGGGGCAGAACACCGGGGAGCTGTTTTTT CASSYPTGQNTGELFF
many TRBJ1-1 TRBV18 14 NA TGTGCCAGCTCACCACGGGGGCAGGGCACTGAAGCTTTCTTT CASSPRGQGTEAFF
NA TRBJ1-5 TRBV6-2/TRBV6-3 14 NA TGTGCCAGCAGTTACTCGAGTACGGGTCGGCCCCAGCATTTT CASSYSSTGRPQHF
NA TRBJ2-3 TRBV7-3 14 NA TGTGCCAGCAGCTTACTCCCTAGCACAGATACGCAGTATTTT CASSLLPSTDTQYF
many TRBJ1-5 TRBV28 18 NA TGTGCCAGCAGTTTACTCGGGGCAGTGGATCCCCGGGATCAGCCCCAGCATTTT CASSLLGAVDPRDQPQHF
NA TRBJ2-3 TRBV12-3/TRBV12-4 19 TRBD2 TGTGCCATCAGTTTTGTGCCAATACTTCGGGGGGGAAGCACAGATACGCAGTATTTT CAISFVPILRGGSTDTQYF
NA TRBJ1-5 TRBV6-1 14 NA TGTGCCAGCAGTGATGGGGTACGCAATCAGCCCCAGCATTTT CASSDGVRNQPQHF
NA TRBJ1-1 TRBV12-3/TRBV12-4 15 NA TGTGCCAGCAGTGGCCGCGGGACGGCGAACACTGAAGCTTTCTTT CASSGRGTANTEAFF